This T cell receptor (beta chain) derives from a study of identical twins. This clonotype has a handful of counts. V gave up 1 base and J gave up 0 bases; unmatched junction bases: 3. There are 16 residues in the CDR3. Per germline, CDR1 SGHKS and CDR2 YYEKEE (reference sequence). TCRdb processed the 5' RACE reads anew with MiXCR; each CDR3 protein has one entry. The table has 210,000 or so distinct CDR3 sequences, about a sixth seen once. In addition, the sample was reused for a study of T cells expressing NK-cell markers.

The chain combines TRBV5-5 with TRBJ2-3; 9 positions match TRBD2. Sequencing input: CD8+ T cells sorted from blood. The clonotype was recovered from a woman between 18 and 30 years old in good health. In DNA, the CDR3 is TGTGCCAGCAGCTTGCGTCTAGCGGGGAGCACAGATACGCAGTATTTT. Residues: CASSLRLAGSTDTQYF.